The next 17 T cell receptor beta chains were all read from a single sample in a study of regulatory T cells in long-lasting Graves disease. Construction of the TCR beta libraries employed iRepertoire HTBI primers in conjunction with Arm-PCR of CDR3 regions. TCRdb passed the multiplex PCR reads through MiXCR, listing each CDR3 protein once. The sample includes some 350,000 distinct CDR3 sequences, 15% to 20% of them seen just once. This sample's time point: newly diagnosed GD, antithyroid drugs for less than 3 months. PBMC RNA served as the TCR library source. The data were also submitted as part of a second study, on T cells in Graves' hyperthyroidism and ophthalmopathy.

This material consisted of peripheral blood mononuclear cells (PBMCs), taken at new diagnosis, from a patient treated with antithyroid drugs. These receptors were taken from a woman under 30 with Graves disease.

This clonotype appeared a few times. The chain employs TRBV4-2 and TRBJ2-4, with 7 bases matching TRBD2. V trimming: 1 base; J trimming: 3 bases; junction bases outside the gene matches: 3. CDR3 length: 15 amino acids. Germline CDR1 LGHNA, CDR2 YNFKEQ. CDR3 protein: CASSQGAGNKNIQYF. For the CDR3, the DNA is TGTGCCAGCAGCCAAGGAGCGGGGAACAAAAACATTCAGTACTTC.

The chain has TRBV19 and TRBJ2-7; 11 nucleotides line up with TRBD2. CDR1 and CDR2 (germline): LNHDA, SQIVND (reference sequence). This CDR3 spans 20 amino acids. The V and J ends lost 9 bases and 0 bases, in that order; junction bases with no gene match: 22. The CDR3 nucleotides are TGTGCCAGGCTTTCCCCCCTCTCCCTAGCGGGGGGCGAAAACTCCTACGAGCAGTACTTC. Amino acid sequence: CARLSPLSLAGGENSYEQYF.

This clonotype was observed many times. The chain carries TRBV3-1 and TRBJ2-5; the D is unclear. The V end lost 0 bases, the J end lost 6 bases, and 5 bases lay between the germline ends. Germline values: CDR1 LGHDT, CDR2 YNNKEL (reference sequence). The CDR3 consists of 12 residues. The DNA of the CDR3 is TGTGCCAGCAGCCAAGATCGGAAGACCCAGTACTTC. Amino acid sequence: CASSQDRKTQYF.

In this sample, this clonotype turned up many times. This sequence joins TRBV12-3 or TRBV12-4 and TRBJ2-2; 9 nucleotides agree with TRBD2. V shed 6 bases and J 5 bases; nucleotides not matched to a gene: 7. CDR3 length equals 15 residues. For the CDR3, the DNA is TGTGCCAGCAGCGACCTAGCGGGAAAAACCGGGGAGCTGTTTTTT. It encodes CASSDLAGKTGELFF.

This clonotype was counted many times. This chain links TRBV5-1 with TRBJ2-3; the match to TRBD1 covers 8 bases. There are 15 residues in the CDR3. Germline-derived CDR1 and CDR2 are SGHRS and YFSETQ. The junction had 2 bases not matched to a gene; V was cut back by 1 base and J by 1 base. The CDR3 sequence is CASSLQGAGTDTQYF. As DNA, the CDR3 is TGCGCCAGCAGCTTGCAGGGGGCGGGCACAGATACGCAGTATTTT. The whole variable domain, remainder taken from reference TRBV5-1 and TRBJ2-3, is KAGVTQTPRYLIKTRGQQVTLSCSPISGHRSVSWYQQTPGQGLQFLFEYFSETQRNKGNFPGRFSGRQFSNSRSEMNVSTLELGDSALYLCASSLQGAGTDTQYFGPGTRLTVL.

This clonotype came up many times. The CDR3 nucleotides read TGTGCCAGCAGTGGTGGAATGGGTCGAGATGAGCAGTTCTTC. Its translation is CASSGGMGRDEQFF. The chain is built from TRBV6-1 and TRBJ2-1; D not resolved. Germline V gene data show CDR1 as MNHNS and CDR2 as SASEGT. With 4 bases removed from V and 8 bases from J, the gap between germline ends came to 15 bases. The CDR3 has 14 residues.

This clonotype showed up many times. The V gene is TRBV5-1, the J gene TRBJ2-7; D may correspond to TRBD1 or TRBD2 (5 bases each). Germline V gives CDR1 SGHRS, CDR2 YFSETQ. CDR3 length equals 18 residues. Trimming removed 4 bases at V and 2 bases at J, with 25 bases between. DNA of the CDR3: TGCGCCAGCAGCCCCTTTGGGTCTATCGGGGCTGACCCCTACGAGCAGTACTTC. It codes for CASSPFGSIGADPYEQYF.

This clonotype occurred many times. The chain employs TRBV7-3 and TRBJ2-3, with D unclear. Germline V gene sequence: CDR1 SGHTA, CDR2 FQGTGA. V was trimmed by 5 bases and J by 6 bases, leaving 12 bases between them. The CDR3 contains 13 residues. The CDR3 loop is CASSPAFRDTQYF. CDR3 sequence (DNA): TGTGCCAGCAGCCCAGCCTTTCGCGATACGCAGTATTTT.

This clonotype was recorded at least ten times. CDR3 residues: CASSLDRAIGEQYF. The CDR3 DNA reads TGTGCCAGCAGCTTAGATCGGGCGATTGGCGAGCAGTACTTC. The rearrangement links TRBV11-2 to TRBJ2-7; D unresolved. Trimming stripped 0 bases from V and 6 bases from J, with 12 bases between. The CDR3 length is 14 residues. Looked up from germline, CDR1 is SGHAT and CDR2 is FQNNGV. Full variable domain (remainder filled in from reference TRBV11-2 and TRBJ2-7): EAGVAQSPRYKIIEKRQSVAFWCNPISGHATLYWYQQILGQGPKLLIQFQNNGVVDDSQLPKDRFSAERLKGVDSTLKIQPAKLEDSAVYLCASSLDRAIGEQYFGPGTRLTVT.

The rearrangement links TRBV7-6 to TRBJ2-1; D possibly matches TRBD1 or TRBD2 (7 bases each). The CDR3 is made up of 15 amino acids. With 2 bases removed from V and 7 bases from J, the gap between germline ends came to 15 bases. Germline V gene sequence: CDR1 SGHVS, CDR2 FNYEAQ. CDR3: CASSLSGGAWNEQFF. DNA of the CDR3: TGTGCCAGCAGCTTATCAGGGGGGGCCTGGAATGAGCAGTTCTTC.

This clonotype has ten or more counts. The chain has TRBV20-1 and TRBJ2-5; D might be TRBD2 (5 bases). In germline, CDR1 is DFQATT, CDR2 SNEGSKA (reference sequence). With 0 bases removed from V and 2 bases from J, the gap between germline ends came to 10 bases. The CDR3 runs 14 residues. Here the CDR3 reads CSARDSRDQETQYF. CDR3 in DNA: TGCAGTGCTAGAGATTCACGGGATCAAGAGACCCAGTACTTC.

The chain carries TRBV4-1 and TRBJ1-3; 7 bases fit TRBD1. Germline V gene data show CDR1 as MGHRA and CDR2 as YSYEKL. The CDR3 sequence is 15 residues long. V lost 2 bases and J lost 1; bases outside the gene matches: 2. As DNA, the CDR3 is TGCGCCAGCAGCCAATCGACAGGGTCTGGAAACACCATATATTTT. Amino acid sequence: CASSQSTGSGNTIYF.

This clonotype was seen many times. The V call is TRBV2, the J call TRBJ1-1; D not certain. This CDR3 spans 15 amino acids. In germline, CDR1 is SNHLY, CDR2 FYNNEI. The V end lost 10 bases, the J end lost 0 bases, and 18 bases lay between the germline ends. The chain's CDR3 is CAIGNTDLLNTEAFF. CDR3 coding DNA: TGTGCCATCGGAAACACGGACCTTCTGAACACTGAAGCTTTCTTT.

The sample holds a few counts of this clonotype. The gene calls are TRBV12-3 or TRBV12-4 and TRBJ1-6; 10 positions agree with TRBD1. This CDR3 comprises 15 residues. V was pared by 5 bases and J by 8 bases, with 6 bases of the junction left unmatched. The DNA of the CDR3 is TGTGCCAGCAGTATTCGGACAGGGGGTGATTCACCCCTCCACTTT. Encoded protein: CASSIRTGGDSPLHF.

In its sample, this clonotype was seen many times. The junction and the germline gene differ at one end; a read error may be behind it. The rearrangement links TRBV5-1 to TRBJ2-1; the match to TRBD1 covers 8 bases. The CDR3 runs to 15 residues. CDR1 is SGHRS, CDR2 YFSETQ, per germline. The CDR3 protein is CASSSGTGSYNEQFF. CDR3 nucleotides: TGTGCCAGCAGCTCCGGGACAGGATCCTACAATGAGCAGTTCTTC.

This clonotype was picked up many times. V is TRBV18 and J is TRBJ2-7, with 7 bases aligning to TRBD2. Germline V gene sequence: CDR1 KGHSH, CDR2 LQKENI. The length of the CDR3 is 14 residues. V lost 6 bases, J lost 5 bases, and 10 bases stayed unmatched. The DNA for the CDR3 is TGTGCCAGCTCGACCACCGGGACTAACCACGAGCAGTACTTC. Protein sequence: CASSTTGTNHEQYF.

This clonotype was observed a handful of times. The junction departs from germline at one end; a sequencing error may be responsible. V is TRBV29-1 and J is TRBJ1-1; 8 bases fit TRBD1. In germline, CDR1 is SQVTM, CDR2 ANQGSEA. This CDR3 has 13 amino acids. The CDR3 region has the DNA TGCAGCGCTACCAGGGGGCCGGAAACTGAAACTTTCTTT. Translation: CSATRGPETETFF.